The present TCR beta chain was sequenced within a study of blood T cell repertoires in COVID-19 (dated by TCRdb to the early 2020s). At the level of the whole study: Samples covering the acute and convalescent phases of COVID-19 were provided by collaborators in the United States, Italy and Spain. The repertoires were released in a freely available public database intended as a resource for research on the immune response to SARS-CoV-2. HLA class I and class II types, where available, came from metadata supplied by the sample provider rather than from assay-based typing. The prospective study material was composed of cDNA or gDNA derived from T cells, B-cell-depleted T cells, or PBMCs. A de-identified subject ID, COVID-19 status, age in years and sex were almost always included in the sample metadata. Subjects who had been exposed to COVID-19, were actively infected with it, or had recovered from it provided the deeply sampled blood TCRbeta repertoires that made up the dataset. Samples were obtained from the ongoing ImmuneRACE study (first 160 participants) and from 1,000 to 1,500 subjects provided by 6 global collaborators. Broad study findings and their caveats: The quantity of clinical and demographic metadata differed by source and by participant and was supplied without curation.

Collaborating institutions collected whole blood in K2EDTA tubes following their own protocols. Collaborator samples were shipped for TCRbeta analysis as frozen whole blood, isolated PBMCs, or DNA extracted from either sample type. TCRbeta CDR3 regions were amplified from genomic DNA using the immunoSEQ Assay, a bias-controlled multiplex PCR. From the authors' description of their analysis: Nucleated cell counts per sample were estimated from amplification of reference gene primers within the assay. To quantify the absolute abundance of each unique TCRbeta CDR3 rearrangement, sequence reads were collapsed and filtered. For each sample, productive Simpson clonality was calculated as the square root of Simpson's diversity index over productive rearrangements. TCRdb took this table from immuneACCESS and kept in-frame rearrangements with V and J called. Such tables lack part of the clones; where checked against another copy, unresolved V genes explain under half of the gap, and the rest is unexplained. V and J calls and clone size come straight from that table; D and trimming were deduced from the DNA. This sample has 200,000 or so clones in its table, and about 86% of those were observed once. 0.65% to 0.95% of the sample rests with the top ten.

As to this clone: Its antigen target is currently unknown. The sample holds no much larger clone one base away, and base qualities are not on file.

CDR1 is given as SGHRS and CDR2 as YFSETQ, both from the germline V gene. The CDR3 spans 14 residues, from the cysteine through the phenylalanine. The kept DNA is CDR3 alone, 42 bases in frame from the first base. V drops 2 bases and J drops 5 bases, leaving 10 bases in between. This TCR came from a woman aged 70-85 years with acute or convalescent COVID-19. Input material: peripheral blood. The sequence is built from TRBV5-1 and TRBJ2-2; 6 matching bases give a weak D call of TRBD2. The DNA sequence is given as TGCGCCAGCAGCTTATTGGGGGGTACCGGGGAGCTGTTTTTT. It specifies CASSLLGGTGELFF.